This T cell receptor beta chain was recorded in a study of patients and donors after allogeneic stem cell transplantation. The CDR3 consists of 15 residues. The V and J ends lost 1 base and 10 bases, in that order; junction bases with no gene match: 5. This clonotype was observed a handful of times. A single record per CDR3 protein comes from TCRdb applying MiXCR to the RT-PCR reads. The sample has over 200,000 distinct CDR3 sequences, 38% seen once. The chain carries TRBV12-3 or TRBV12-4 and TRBJ2-1; TRBD2 aligns across 12 bases. The sequence was obtained from a human donor who was either an allogeneic HSCT recipient or a stem cell or donor lymphocyte infusion donor (not recorded which). It is not recorded whose cells these are; they may come from a transplant donor. Sequenced sample: blood, either unsorted or a sorted T cell fraction (not recorded which). The chain's CDR3 is CASSLGLAGGREQFF. CDR3 DNA: TGTGCCAGCAGTTTAGGGCTAGCGGGGGGGCGCGAGCAGTTCTTC.